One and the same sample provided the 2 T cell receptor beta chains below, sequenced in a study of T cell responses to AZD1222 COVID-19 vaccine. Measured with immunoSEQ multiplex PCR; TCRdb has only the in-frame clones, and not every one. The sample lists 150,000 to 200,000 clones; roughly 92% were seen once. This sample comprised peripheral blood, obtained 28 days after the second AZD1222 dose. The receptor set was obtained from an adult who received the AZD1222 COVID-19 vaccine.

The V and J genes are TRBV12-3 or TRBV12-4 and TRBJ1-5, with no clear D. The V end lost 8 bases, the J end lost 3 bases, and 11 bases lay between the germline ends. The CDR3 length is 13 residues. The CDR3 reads CASSVRANQPQHF. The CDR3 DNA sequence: TGTGCCAGCTCGGTAAGGGCCAATCAGCCCCAGCATTTT.

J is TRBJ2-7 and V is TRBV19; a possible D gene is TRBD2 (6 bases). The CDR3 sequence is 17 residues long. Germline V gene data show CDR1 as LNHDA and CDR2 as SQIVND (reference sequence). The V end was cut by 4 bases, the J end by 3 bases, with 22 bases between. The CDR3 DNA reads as TGTGCCAGTAGTACGGGACTCCCCTTGACTGGAGGCTACGAGCAGTACTTC. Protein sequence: CASSTGLPLTGGYEQYF.